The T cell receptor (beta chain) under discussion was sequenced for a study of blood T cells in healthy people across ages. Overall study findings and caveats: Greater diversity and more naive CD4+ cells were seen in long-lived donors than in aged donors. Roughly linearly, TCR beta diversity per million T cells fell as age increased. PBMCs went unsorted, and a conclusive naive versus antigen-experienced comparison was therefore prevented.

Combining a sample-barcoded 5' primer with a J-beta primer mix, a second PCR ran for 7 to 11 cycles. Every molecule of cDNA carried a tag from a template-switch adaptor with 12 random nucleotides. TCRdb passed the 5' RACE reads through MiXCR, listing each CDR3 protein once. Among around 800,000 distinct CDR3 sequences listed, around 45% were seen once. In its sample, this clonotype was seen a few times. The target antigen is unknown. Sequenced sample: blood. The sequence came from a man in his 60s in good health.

The DNA for the CDR3 is TGCGCCAGCAGCCAAGATAGAGGTAGCGGGGGGGCCGGGCAGTTCTTC. It is translated as CASSQDRGSGGAGQFF. This chain joins TRBV4-1 and TRBJ2-1; 11 nucleotides line up with TRBD2. Trimming cost V 0 bases and J 12 bases; bases outside gene matches: 10. CDR1 and CDR2 (germline): MGHRA, YSYEKL. The CDR3 is 16 residues long.